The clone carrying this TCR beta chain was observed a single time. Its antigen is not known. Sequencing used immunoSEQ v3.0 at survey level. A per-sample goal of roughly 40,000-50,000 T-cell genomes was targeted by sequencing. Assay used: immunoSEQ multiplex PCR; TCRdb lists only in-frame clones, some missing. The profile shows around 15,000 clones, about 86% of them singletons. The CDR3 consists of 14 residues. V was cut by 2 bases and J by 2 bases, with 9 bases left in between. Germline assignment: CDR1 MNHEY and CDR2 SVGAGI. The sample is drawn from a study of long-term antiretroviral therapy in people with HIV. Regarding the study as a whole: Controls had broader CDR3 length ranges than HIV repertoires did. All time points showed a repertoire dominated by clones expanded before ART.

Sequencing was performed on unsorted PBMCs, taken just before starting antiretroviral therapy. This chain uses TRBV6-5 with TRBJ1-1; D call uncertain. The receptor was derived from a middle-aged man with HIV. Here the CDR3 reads CASSYPGSNTEAFF. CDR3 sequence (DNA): TGTGCCAGCAGTTACCCCGGTTCAAACACTGAAGCTTTCTTT.